Sequencing of this TCR beta chain was carried out in a study of sequential checkpoint blockade in melanoma. The overall study: Randomization was 1:1 between first-line nivolumab→ipilimumab and ipilimumab→nivolumab. Each arm's sequence ended with maintenance nivolumab.

Sequencing was performed with immunoSEQ multiplex PCR; in TCRdb, only in-frame clones are kept and a portion is missing. Among some 22,000 clones listed, more than 80% were seen once. This CDR3 spans 14 amino acids. Per germline, CDR1 MDHEN and CDR2 SYDVKM. V was clipped by 5 bases and J by 5 bases, with 13 bases between them. The treatment was: randomized to nivolumab then ipilimumab (arm A) or the reverse (arm B). PBMC sorting kept live CD3+CD8+ cells without CD19 or CD56. This TCR was recovered from a human donor with melanoma. This chain joins TRBV28 and TRBJ2-1; the D is unclear. The sample in question was CD8+ T cells sorted from blood (inferred from file names), obtained from a patient given nivolumab and ipilimumab in sequence. The CDR3 sequence: CASSPVYVDNEQFF. The CDR3 DNA sequence: TGTGCCAGCAGTCCTGTGTATGTAGACAATGAGCAGTTCTTC.